Presented here are 17 T cell receptor beta chains from one specimen sequenced in a study of cytomegalovirus exposure and HLA in healthy donors. Researchers ran the PCR with 60 Vbeta and 13 Jbeta primers. TCRdb's table, derived via immunoSEQ multiplex PCR, lists solely in-frame clones and lacks some. The profile shows about 140,000 clones, about three quarters of them singletons. Sample: PBMCs. These receptors originate from a woman aged 40 to 50 in good health and CMV-seronegative.

This clone has just a few counts. This CDR3 reads CASSLGQGERLFF. CDR3 coding DNA: TGTGCCAGCAGCTTGGGACAGGGCGAGAGACTGTTTTTT. The V call is TRBV7-9, the J call TRBJ1-4; 9 bases match TRBD1. The CDR3 extends over 13 amino acids. Germline V gene sequence: CDR1 SEHNR, CDR2 FQNEAQ (reference sequence). Trimming at V came to 3 bases and at J to 13 bases, leaving 6 bases not matched to a gene.

The chain uses TRBV2 and TRBJ1-3, with D hard to call. This CDR3 contains 14 residues. Germline V gives CDR1 SNHLY, CDR2 FYNNEI. V was shortened by 6 bases and J by 0 bases, with 9 bases between the two germline ends. The CDR3 nucleotides read TGTGCCAGCAGACGAGACTACTCTGGAAACACCATATATTTT. Encoded protein: CASRRDYSGNTIYF.

V is TRBV28 and J is TRBJ1-5; D ambiguous. Germline CDR1 and CDR2: MDHEN and SYDVKM. V was shortened by 5 bases and J by 11 bases, with 13 bases between the two germline ends. This CDR3 is built from 12 residues. CDR3 residues: CASSHVPESQHF. The CDR3 DNA reads as TGTGCCAGCAGTCACGTCCCCGAGTCCCAGCATTTT.

V and J are TRBV6-6 and TRBJ1-1, with TRBD1 as a possible D gene (6 bases). Germline CDR1 reads MNHNY; CDR2 reads SVGAGI (reference sequence). CDR3 length: 12 amino acids. Trimming removed 11 bases from V and 4 bases from J, with 14 bases in between. Written as DNA, the CDR3 is TGTGCCGGACGGACAGAGGGCACTGAAGCTTTCTTT. It is translated as CAGRTEGTEAFF.

This chain links TRBV7-8 with TRBJ1-1; D gene uncertain. CDR1 and CDR2 (germline): SGHVS, FQNEAQ. V was pared by 5 bases and J by 5 bases, with 15 bases between. CDR3 size: 14 residues. The CDR3 protein is CASSNHLGGTEAFF. CDR3 coding DNA: TGTGCCAGCAGCAATCACCTAGGAGGGACTGAAGCTTTCTTT.

V gene TRBV4-2 combines with J gene TRBJ1-2; D is perhaps TRBD1 (6 bases). Germline CDR1 LGHNA, CDR2 YNFKEQ. V shed 1 base and J shed 6 bases, with 9 bases lying between them. The CDR3 totals 13 residues. In DNA, the CDR3 is TGTGCCAGCAGCCAAGCCCGGGACAATGGCTACACCTTC. The encoded protein is CASSQARDNGYTF.

The chain employs TRBV9 and TRBJ1-6, with 9 bases aligning to TRBD1. The CDR3 spans 14 residues. The V gene end was trimmed by 4 bases and the J gene end by 6 bases; junction bases not matched to a gene: 2. Per the germline V gene, CDR1 is SGDLS and CDR2 is YYNGEE. The CDR3 bases are TGTGCCAGCAGCCTGACAGGGGGTAATTCACCCCTCCACTTT. It specifies CASSLTGGNSPLHF.

The V call is TRBV18, the J call TRBJ1-3, with D hard to call. The ends were cut back, 4 bases at V and 4 bases at J, with 8 bases in the middle. The CDR3 totals 13 residues. The germline gives CDR1 KGHSH, CDR2 LQKENI. The CDR3: CASSLNSGNTIYF. The CDR3 DNA follows: TGTGCCAGCTCACTCAATTCCGGAAACACCATATATTTT.

The chain recombines TRBV28 with TRBJ1-2; unclear D gene. The germline gives CDR1 MDHEN, CDR2 SYDVKM. The V end lost 3 bases, the J end lost 4 bases, and 15 bases lay between the germline ends. This CDR3 contains 15 residues. The CDR3 nucleotides read TGTGCCAGCAGTTTTCCCCAGGAATCGAGCTATGGCTACACCTTC. Its protein product is CASSFPQESSYGYTF.

This chain links TRBV6-5 with TRBJ2-2; possible D gene TRBD2, 6 bases. Germline CDR1 MNHEY, CDR2 SVGAGI. With 6 bases removed from V and 4 bases from J, the gap between germline ends came to 12 bases. The CDR3 loop spans 14 amino acids. This CDR3 is CASRSSGPTGELFF. Here the CDR3 DNA reads TGTGCCAGCAGGAGTAGCGGTCCCACCGGGGAGCTGTTTTTT.

This sequence joins TRBV5-8 and TRBJ1-2, with D unclear. Germline CDR1 and CDR2: SGHTS and YDEGEE. The length of the CDR3 is 13 residues. V gave up 4 bases and J gave up 2 bases, with 9 bases separating them. The CDR3 DNA is TGTGCCAGCAGCCCGACAACGAACTATGGCTACACCTTC. It specifies CASSPTTNYGYTF.

The rearrangement links TRBV6-5 to TRBJ1-2; D is unclear. V lost 0 bases, J lost 3 bases, and 8 bases lay in between. Germline V lookup: CDR1 MNHEY, CDR2 SVGAGI. CDR3 size: 14 residues. CDR3 coding DNA: TGTGCCAGCAGTTACTCCATCCAGGACTATGGCTACACCTTC. Its translation: CASSYSIQDYGYTF.

V gene TRBV4-2 combines with J gene TRBJ1-2; 8 bases are shared with TRBD1. The V gene end was trimmed by 1 base and the J gene end by 2 bases; junction bases not matched to a gene: 3. There are 15 residues in the CDR3. Per the germline V gene, CDR1 is LGHNA and CDR2 is YNFKEQ. CDR3 DNA: TGTGCCAGCAGCCAAGTGTGGGACAGGAACTATGGCTACACCTTC. Its protein product is CASSQVWDRNYGYTF.

J is TRBJ2-3 and V is TRBV7-3; TRBD1 matches at 7 bases. Germline trimming cut 5 bases from V and 3 bases from J; bases unmatched to any gene: 2. Germline loops: CDR1 SGHTA, CDR2 FQGTGA. CDR3 length: 13 residues. The CDR3 DNA is TGTGCCAGCAGCCGACAGGGTACAGATACGCAGTATTTT. As protein: CASSRQGTDTQYF. The full variable domain, completed using reference TRBV7-3 and TRBJ2-3, is GAGVSQTPSNKVTEKGKYVELRCDPISGHTALYWYRQSLGQGPEFLIYFQGTGAADDSGLPNDRFFAVRPEGSVSTLKIQRTERGDSAVYLCASSRQGTDTQYFGPGTRLTVL.

The chain joins TRBV7-9 to TRBJ1-2; the D is unclear. The length of the CDR3 is 12 residues. Germline V gene sequence: CDR1 SEHNR, CDR2 FQNEAQ (reference sequence). V dropped 4 bases and J dropped 4 bases, with 7 bases sitting between them. This chain's CDR3 is CASSSLSYGYTF. CDR3 DNA: TGTGCCAGCAGCTCCCTGTCCTATGGCTACACCTTC.

The genes are TRBV6-1 and TRBJ1-5; no firm D call. The V end was cut by 4 bases, the J end by 0 bases, with 4 bases between. There are 13 residues in the CDR3. Germline V CDR1 and CDR2: MNHNS, SASEGT. CDR3 nucleotides: TGTGCCAGCAGTGTCTATAGCAATCAGCCCCAGCATTTT. Protein product: CASSVYSNQPQHF.

This chain connects TRBV5-6 to TRBJ2-1, with TRBD2 matching 12 bases. V was clipped by 5 bases and J by 4 bases; unmatched bases: 4. Germline lookup yields CDR1 SGHDT and CDR2 YYEEEE. This CDR3 is built from 15 residues. The CDR3 loop reads CASSSSGGAYNEQFF. The CDR3 nucleotides are TGTGCCAGCAGTTCTAGCGGGGGGGCGTACAATGAGCAGTTCTTC.